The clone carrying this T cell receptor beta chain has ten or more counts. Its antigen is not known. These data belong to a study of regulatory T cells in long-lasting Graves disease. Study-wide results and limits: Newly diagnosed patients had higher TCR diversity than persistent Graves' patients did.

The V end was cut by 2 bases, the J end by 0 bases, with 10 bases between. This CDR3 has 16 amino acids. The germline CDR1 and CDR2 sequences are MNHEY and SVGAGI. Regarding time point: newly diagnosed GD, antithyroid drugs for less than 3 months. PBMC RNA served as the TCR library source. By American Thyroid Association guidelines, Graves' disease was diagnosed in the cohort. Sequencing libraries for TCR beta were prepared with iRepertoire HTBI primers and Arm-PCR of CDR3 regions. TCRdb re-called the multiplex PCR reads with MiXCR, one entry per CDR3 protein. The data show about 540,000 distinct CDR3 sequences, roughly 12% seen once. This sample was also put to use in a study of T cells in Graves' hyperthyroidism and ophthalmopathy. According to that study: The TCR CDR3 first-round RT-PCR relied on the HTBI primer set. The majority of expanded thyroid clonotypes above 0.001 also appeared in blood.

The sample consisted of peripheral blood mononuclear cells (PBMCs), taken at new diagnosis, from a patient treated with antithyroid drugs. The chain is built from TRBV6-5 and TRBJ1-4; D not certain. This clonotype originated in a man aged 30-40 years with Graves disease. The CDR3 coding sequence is TGTGCCAGCAGTTACGGTCGTAGAGCAACTAATGAAAAACTGTTTTTT. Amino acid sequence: CASSYGRRATNEKLFF.